Each of the 6 T cell receptor beta chains below was sequenced from the same sample in a study of T cell responses to AZD1222 COVID-19 vaccine. Profiled with immunoSEQ multiplex PCR; TCRdb holds only in-frame clones, not every one. Of 90,000 to 110,000 clones listed, around nine tenths are singletons. Sample: peripheral blood, taken on day 0 of AZD1222 vaccination. These receptors were collected from an adult in good health.

CDR3 residues: CASRLAGGAQETQYF. DNA for the CDR3: TGTGCAAGTCGCTTAGCGGGGGGGGCTCAAGAGACCCAGTACTTC. V gene TRBV12-2 combines with J gene TRBJ2-5; TRBD2 is the table's D call, not checked against the DNA. TRBV12-2 is reported as a pseudogene. This CDR3 region has 15 residues.

The chain recombines TRBV2 with TRBJ2-5, with a tentative D call TRBD1 (6 bases). From germline, CDR1 is SNHLY and CDR2 FYNNEI. The V gene lost 7 bases and the J gene lost 5 bases, with 17 bases spanning the gap. The CDR3 spans 14 residues. CDR3: CASKRSGAVETQYF. The CDR3 coding sequence is TGTGCCAGCAAACGATCAGGGGCGGTGGAGACCCAGTACTTC. Full variable domain (remainder filled in from reference TRBV2 and TRBJ2-5): EPEVTQTPSHQVTQMGQEVILRCVPISNHLYFYWYRQILGQKVEFLVSFYNNEISEKSEIFDDQFSVERPDGSNFTLKIRSTKLEDSAMYFCASKRSGAVETQYFGPGTRLLVL.

The genes are TRBV25-1 and TRBJ2-1, with TRBD2 matching over 13 bases. The CDR3 has 15 residues. In germline, CDR1 is MGHDK, CDR2 SYGVNS. Trimming at V came to 2 bases and at J to 7 bases, leaving 2 bases not matched to a gene. Here the CDR3 reads CASSEETSGRNEQFF. Here the CDR3 DNA reads TGTGCCAGCAGTGAAGAGACTAGCGGGAGGAATGAGCAGTTCTTC.

The chain recombines TRBV4-3 with TRBJ2-1; TRBD1 matches 9 bases. There are 16 residues in the CDR3. The J segment lost 3 bases and the V segment lost 1 base, leaving 4 bases of the junction unmatched. Germline CDR1 LGHNA, CDR2 YSLEER. CDR3 protein: CASSQGDRAVYNEQFF. The CDR3 bases are TGCGCCAGCAGCCAAGGGGACAGGGCCGTCTACAATGAGCAGTTCTTC.

This clone is a singleton in its sample. The chain recombines TRBV7-3 with TRBJ2-1, with 7 bases identical to TRBD2. V lost 5 bases, J lost 15 bases, and 13 bases stayed unmatched. This CDR3 spans 13 amino acids. The V gene's germline CDR1 is SGHTA and CDR2 FQGTGA. The CDR3 loop reads CASSPLRGGRRFF. CDR3 sequence (DNA): TGTGCCAGCAGCCCACTCCGGGGCGGGAGAAGGTTCTTC.

The sample holds one count of this clone. The gene calls are TRBV19 and TRBJ2-2; D gene unclear. Germline CDR1 and CDR2: LNHDA and SQIVND (reference sequence). Trimming removed 6 bases at V and 0 bases at J, with 8 bases between. CDR3 length: 14 residues. The CDR3 DNA reads TGTGCCAGTAGGCTGACGGCGAACACCGGGGAGCTGTTTTTT. This sequence encodes CASRLTANTGELFF.